Shown below are 27 T cell receptor beta chains from a single sample sequenced in a study of blood T cell repertoires in COVID-19. Some clones are missing from TCRdb's copy, which holds only in-frame ones; the method was immunoSEQ multiplex PCR. The data show about 330,000 clones, around 87% seen once. What was sequenced was PBMCs or T cells enriched from blood (not recorded which). Every receptor here comes from a woman in her 30s who had recovered from COVID-19.

CDR3 bases: TGCGCCAGCAGCTTGGAAACAGGGGGCGGGTATGAGCAGTTCTTC. Encoded protein: CASSLETGGGYEQFF. The gene calls are TRBV5-1 and TRBJ2-1; 9 bases are a match to TRBD1. The CDR3 has 15 residues. J lost 8 bases, V lost 0 bases, and 6 bases had no gene match. Germline V lookup: CDR1 SGHRS, CDR2 YFSETQ.

This clone turned up a few times. V and J are TRBV25-1 and TRBJ2-7; D might be TRBD1 (6 bases). Germline V gene lookup returns CDR1 MGHDK and CDR2 SYGVNS. Trimming shortened V by 4 bases and J by 0 bases, and 10 bases separated the two germline ends. The CDR3 loop spans 14 amino acids. The CDR3 is CASSVGQTSYEQYF. For the CDR3, the DNA is TGTGCCAGCAGTGTCGGACAGACCTCCTACGAGCAGTACTTC.

This chain joins TRBV2 and TRBJ2-3; 7 nucleotides align to TRBD2. The CDR3 length is 14 residues. Germline V gene lookup returns CDR1 SNHLY and CDR2 FYNNEI. Trimming cost V 6 bases and J 0 bases; bases outside gene matches: 3. The CDR3 here is CASRISGSTDTQYF. As DNA, the CDR3 is TGTGCCAGCAGAATTAGCGGGAGCACAGATACGCAGTATTTT. The variable domain in full, with the rest retrieved from reference TRBV2 and TRBJ2-3, is EPEVTQTPSHQVTQMGQEVILRCVPISNHLYFYWYRQILGQKVEFLVSFYNNEISEKSEIFDDQFSVERPDGSNFTLKIRSTKLEDSAMYFCASRISGSTDTQYFGPGTRLTVL.

The chain recombines TRBV28 with TRBJ1-2; D is unresolved. Germline V gene sequence: CDR1 MDHEN, CDR2 SYDVKM. This CDR3 spans 13 amino acids. Deletions cut 3 bases from V and 4 bases from J, with 9 bases between. Here the CDR3 DNA reads TGTGCCAGCAGTTTCCCCGGGGTCTATGGCTACACCTTC. Translating it yields CASSFPGVYGYTF.

The rearrangement links TRBV11-1 to TRBJ2-1, with 7 bases that match TRBD2. J lost 4 bases, V lost 4 bases, and 10 bases had no gene match. This CDR3 has 16 amino acids. Germline V gene data show CDR1 as SGHAT and CDR2 as FQDESV (reference sequence). The CDR3 bases are TGTGCCAGCAGCTGGCCCGGCGACGGGGGGTACAATGAGCAGTTCTTC. It encodes CASSWPGDGGYNEQFF.

This sequence joins TRBV4-2 and TRBJ2-2; D not resolved. The germline V and J ends were trimmed by 0 bases and 1 base, with 6 bases remaining between them. CDR1 LGHNA and CDR2 YNFKEQ come from the germline V gene. The CDR3 consists of 15 residues. This CDR3 is CASSQDKRNTGELFF. The CDR3 nucleotides read TGTGCCAGCAGCCAAGATAAGCGGAACACCGGGGAGCTGTTTTTT.

This clone was counted at least ten times. V usage is TRBV3-1 (or the pseudogene TRBV3-2) and J usage is TRBJ1-2; perhaps TRBD1 as D (5 bases). Germline CDR1 is LGHDT and CDR2 is YNNKEL (reference sequence). The CDR3 runs to 14 residues. V lost 4 bases to trimming and J lost 4 bases, with 13 bases between them. In nucleotides, the CDR3 is TGTGCCAGCAGCCCCCCCGACAGCATCTATGGCTACACCTTC. This encodes CASSPPDSIYGYTF.

The chain employs TRBV27 and TRBJ1-2; TRBD1 is a possible D gene (5 bases). V gave up 3 bases and J gave up 5 bases, with 16 bases separating them. The CDR3 runs 15 residues. CDR1 MNHEY and CDR2 SMNVEV come from the germline V gene (reference sequence). The CDR3 DNA follows: TGTGCCAGCAGTTTTCGGGGGAGGGCGAGGTATGGCTACACCTTC. It yields the protein CASSFRGRARYGYTF.

This sequence joins TRBV6-6 and TRBJ2-3; D is possibly TRBD1 or TRBD2 (6 bases each). CDR3 size: 12 residues. The V and J ends lost 5 bases and 6 bases respectively, with 9 bases between them. Germline V gives CDR1 MNHNY, CDR2 SVGAGI (reference sequence). The CDR3 DNA follows: TGTGCCAGCAGTCGGGGGCCCGATACGCAGTATTTT. Protein product: CASSRGPDTQYF.

Notes on this clone: A much larger clonotype is one base distant, so this may be a read error. This specimen includes other DNA sequences encoding the same CDR3. V and J are TRBV27 and TRBJ1-1; D ambiguous. Per germline, CDR1 MNHEY and CDR2 SMNVEV (reference sequence). The CDR3 covers 13 residues. Trimming shortened V by 2 bases and J by 3 bases, and 7 bases separated the two germline ends. The CDR3 is CASSLGPYTEAFF. The CDR3 nucleotides are TGTGCCAGCAGTTTAGGGCCATACACTGAAGCTTTCTTT.

V gene TRBV7-9 combines with J gene TRBJ1-1; weak D call: TRBD1 (6 bases). V was cut by 3 bases and J by 2 bases, with 13 bases left in between. CDR1 and CDR2 from the germline V gene are SEHNR and FQNEAQ (reference sequence). CDR3 length: 15 residues. The CDR3 sequence: CASSLSGDTNTEAFF. The CDR3 nucleotides are TGTGCCAGCAGCTTGAGTGGGGACACCAACACTGAAGCTTTCTTT.

The gene calls are TRBV3-1 (or the pseudogene TRBV3-2) and TRBJ2-5; TRBD1 aligns across 7 bases. Trimming cost V 4 bases and J 2 bases; bases outside gene matches: 7. CDR1 and CDR2 from the germline V gene are LGHDT and YNNKEL (reference sequence). The CDR3 extends over 15 amino acids. In nucleotides, the CDR3 is TGTGCCAGCAGCCGACAGGGTCACACACAAGAGACCCAGTACTTC. This codes for CASSRQGHTQETQYF.

The rearrangement joins TRBV28 to TRBJ1-4, with TRBD1 as a possible D gene (6 bases). The CDR3 loop spans 16 amino acids. Germline V gene data show CDR1 as MDHEN and CDR2 as SYDVKM. V was shortened by 5 bases and J by 1 base, with 14 bases between the two germline ends. The CDR3 protein is CASSGGVRGTNEKLFF. CDR3 in DNA: TGTGCCAGCAGTGGGGGCGTGAGGGGAACTAATGAAAAACTGTTTTTT.

This clone occurred once. The rearrangement uses TRBV9 and TRBJ2-2; D not certain. The CDR3 is 13 amino acids. Trimming shortened V by 8 bases and J by 1 base, and 9 bases separated the two germline ends. The germline CDR1 and CDR2 sequences are SGDLS and YYNGEE. The CDR3 sequence is CASTRGNTGELFF. The CDR3 DNA reads TGTGCCAGTACAAGAGGGAACACCGGGGAGCTGTTTTTT. Complete variable domain (other parts from reference TRBV9 and TRBJ2-2): DSGVTQTPKHLITATGQRVTLRCSPRSGDLSVYWYQQSLDQGLQFLIQYYNGEERAKGNILERFSAQQFPDLHSELNLSSLELGDSALYFCASTRGNTGELFFGEGSRLTVL.

The V gene is TRBV2, the J gene TRBJ2-7; D ambiguous. Trimming removed 1 base at V and 3 bases at J, with 7 bases between. The CDR3 runs to 13 residues. CDR1 SNHLY and CDR2 FYNNEI come from the germline V gene. The DNA for the CDR3 is TGTGCCAGCAGTGAAGGCATCTACTACGAGCAGTACTTC. It codes for CASSEGIYYEQYF.

The chain combines TRBV12-2 with TRBJ1-6; the table gives TRBD1 as D, unverified against the DNA. TRBV12-2 is a pseudogene. The CDR3 sequence is 19 residues long. For the CDR3, the DNA is TGTGCAAGTCGCTTAGTGATTTTGGGACAGGGGGCTATTGGTTCACCCCTCCACTTT. Translation: CASRLVILGQGAIGSPLHF.

This CDR3 is CASRDRGSTDTQYF. The CDR3 DNA sequence: TGTGCCAGCAGAGACAGGGGAAGCACAGATACGCAGTATTTT. The rearrangement links TRBV6-5 to TRBJ2-3; 8 bases align to TRBD1. The CDR3 loop spans 14 amino acids. Losses at the gene ends were 6 bases for V and 0 bases for J; bases not matched to a gene: 2. CDR1 is MNHEY, CDR2 SVGAGI, per germline.

This sequence joins TRBV7-9 and TRBJ1-1; no clear D gene. Germline V lookup: CDR1 SEHNR, CDR2 FQNEAQ (reference sequence). Trimming pared 5 bases from V and 0 bases from J, leaving 10 bases between. The CDR3 contains 14 residues. The CDR3 DNA reads TGTGCCAGCAGCCGCTTGGAGCTGAACACTGAAGCTTTCTTT. This codes for CASSRLELNTEAFF. Based on the CDR3 plus reference TRBV7-9 and TRBJ1-1, the full variable domain is DTGVSQNPRHKITKRGQNVTFRCDPISEHNRLYWYRQTLGQGPEFLTYFQNEAQLEKSRLLSDRFSAERPKGSFSTLEIQRTEQGDSAMYLCASSRLELNTEAFFGQGTRLTVV.

This chain uses TRBV11-2 with TRBJ2-5, with D uncertain. The V end lost 6 bases, the J end lost 1 base, and 12 bases lay between the germline ends. CDR3 length equals 14 residues. CDR1 is SGHAT, CDR2 FQNNGV, per germline. The CDR3 DNA is TGTGCCAGCAGTCCTCGTCGCGGCCAAGAGACCCAGTACTTC. This translates into CASSPRRGQETQYF.

The rearrangement links TRBV5-8 to TRBJ1-1; 7 bases are shared with TRBD1. The J segment lost 0 bases and the V segment lost 0 bases, leaving 2 bases of the junction unmatched. The germline V gene encodes CDR1 SGHTS and CDR2 YDEGEE. The CDR3 length is 15 residues. CDR3: CASSLGGTVNTEAFF. CDR3 bases: TGTGCCAGCAGCTTGGGGGGGACAGTGAACACTGAAGCTTTCTTT.

This chain joins TRBV11-2 and TRBJ2-7, with 8 positions matching TRBD1. Germline V gene data show CDR1 as SGHAT and CDR2 as FQNNGV. The CDR3 totals 11 residues. The J segment lost 7 bases and the V segment lost 10 bases, leaving 6 bases of the junction unmatched. The CDR3 sequence is CATGQGGEQYF. Written as DNA, the CDR3 is TGTGCCACCGGACAGGGCGGTGAGCAGTACTTC.

CDR3 coding DNA: TGTGCCAGCAGCTTAGCCGGGACAGGGTCGGGGAATGAGCAGTTCTTC. This sequence encodes CASSLAGTGSGNEQFF. V gene TRBV11-3 combines with J gene TRBJ2-1, with 9 nucleotides matching TRBD1. Germline lookup yields CDR1 SGHNT and CDR2 YENEEA. The V and J ends lost 1 base and 7 bases, in that order; junction bases with no gene match: 8. The CDR3 consists of 16 residues.

This sequence joins TRBV28 and TRBJ2-3; 9 nucleotides agree with TRBD1. The germline gives CDR1 MDHEN, CDR2 SYDVKM. J was trimmed by 0 bases and V by 8 bases; bases with no gene match: 12. CDR3 length: 17 amino acids. CDR3: CASPRDRDDLSTDTQYF. The CDR3 DNA is TGTGCCAGCCCCCGGGACAGGGACGACCTTAGCACAGATACGCAGTATTTT.

This clone has a handful of counts. This chain links TRBV19 with TRBJ1-1; 7 bases agree with TRBD1. V shed 6 bases and J 7 bases; nucleotides not matched to a gene: 8. The germline V gene encodes CDR1 LNHDA and CDR2 SQIVND (reference sequence). This CDR3 region has 13 residues. The CDR3, as DNA: TGTGCCAGTAGCAAAGCGAGGGACAGTGAAGCTTTCTTT. As protein: CASSKARDSEAFF.

This clone was seen once. The V and J genes are TRBV11-3 and TRBJ2-1; D unresolved. The CDR3 loop spans 15 amino acids. Per the germline V gene, CDR1 is SGHNT and CDR2 is YENEEA. Trimming cost V 5 bases and J 0 bases, with 11 bases left between them. This CDR3 reads CASSAQSSSYNEQFF. For the CDR3, the DNA is TGTGCCAGCAGCGCACAGTCATCCTCCTACAATGAGCAGTTCTTC.

The rearrangement links TRBV30 to TRBJ1-3, with D perhaps matching TRBD1 (6 bases). The CDR3 loop spans 13 amino acids. CDR1 and CDR2 (germline): GTSNPN, SVGIG (reference sequence). Trimming cost V 5 bases and J 4 bases, with 12 bases left between them. The CDR3 here is CAWQGILGNTIYF. In nucleotides, the CDR3 is TGTGCCTGGCAGGGGATTTTAGGAAACACCATATATTTT.

The CDR3 loop is CASSFERDTGELFF. The CDR3 DNA reads TGTGCCAGCAGCTTCGAACGGGACACCGGGGAGCTGTTTTTT. The rearrangement uses TRBV5-4 and TRBJ2-2; no definite D call. V was trimmed by 2 bases and J by 3 bases, leaving 8 bases between them. This CDR3 is built from 14 residues. Germline CDR1 and CDR2: SGHNT and YYREEE (reference sequence).